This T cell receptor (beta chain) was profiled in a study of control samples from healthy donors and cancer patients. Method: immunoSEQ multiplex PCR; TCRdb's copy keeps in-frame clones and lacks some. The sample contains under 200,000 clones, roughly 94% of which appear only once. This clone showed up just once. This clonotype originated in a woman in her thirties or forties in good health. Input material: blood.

The CDR3 here is CASSTSRETQYF. Here the CDR3 DNA reads TGTGCCAGCAGCACCAGTAGAGAGACCCAGTACTTC. The V call is TRBV11-2, the J call TRBJ2-5; D is unclear. With 5 bases removed from V and 4 bases from J, the gap between germline ends came to 8 bases. From germline, CDR1 is SGHAT and CDR2 FQNNGV. The CDR3 covers 12 residues. The complete variable domain, with remaining parts taken from reference TRBV11-2 and TRBJ2-5, reads EAGVAQSPRYKIIEKRQSVAFWCNPISGHATLYWYQQILGQGPKLLIQFQNNGVVDDSQLPKDRFSAERLKGVDSTLKIQPAKLEDSAVYLCASSTSRETQYFGPGTRLLVL.